This TCR beta chain was observed in a study of blood T cells in healthy people across ages. For the second PCR, which ran for about 6 to 12 cycles, a sample-barcoded 5' primer and a J-beta primer mix were used. TCRdb passed the 5' RACE reads through MiXCR, listing each CDR3 protein once. The table includes over a million distinct CDR3 sequences, approximately 59% detected once. What was sequenced was blood. This TCR was recovered from a man younger than 35 in good health.

DNA for the CDR3: TGCGCCAGCAGCTCCTGGGACGAGTGTGAGCAGTTCTTC. Protein product: CASSSWDECEQFF. The chain combines TRBV5-1 with TRBJ2-1; D may match TRBD1 or TRBD2 (5 bases each). Germline loops: CDR1 SGHRS, CDR2 YFSETQ. V was clipped by 3 bases and J by 9 bases, with 13 bases between them. The CDR3 runs 13 residues.